The 3 T cell receptor beta chains below come from one sample, sequenced in a study of blood T cells in healthy people across ages. PCR was performed a second time for about 7 to 12 cycles using a sample-barcoded 5' primer and a J-beta primer mix. From the 5' RACE reads, TCRdb called clonotypes with MiXCR, one entry per CDR3 protein. The sample includes about 780,000 distinct CDR3 sequences, about 42% seen only once; the top ten take around 18%. The specimen sequenced was blood. The source of these receptors is a man at least 80 years old in good health.

This rearrangement joins TRBV7-9 to TRBJ2-2; tentative D call: TRBD1 (6 bases). Trimming took off 0 bases at V and 4 bases at J, with 6 bases between the two ends. The CDR3 is made up of 14 amino acids. Germline V gives CDR1 SEHNR, CDR2 FQNEAQ (reference sequence). CDR3 protein: CASSLADSTGELFF. The CDR3 nucleotides are TGTGCCAGCAGCTTAGCGGACAGCACCGGGGAGCTGTTTTTT.

This rearrangement joins TRBV29-1 to TRBJ2-1; 15 nucleotides match TRBD2. This CDR3 contains 14 residues. J gave up 12 bases and V 3 bases, and 6 bases lay outside the gene matches. Per germline, CDR1 SQVTM and CDR2 ANQGSEA. The CDR3 reads CSVERTSGRALQFF. The CDR3 nucleotides are TGCAGCGTTGAGCGGACTAGCGGGAGGGCTCTGCAGTTCTTC.

This sequence joins TRBV7-9 and TRBJ1-4; tentatively, D is TRBD1 (5 bases). The CDR3 covers 17 residues. V gave up 5 bases and J gave up 2 bases, with 18 bases separating them. Looked up from germline, CDR1 is SEHNR and CDR2 is FQNEAQ (reference sequence). The CDR3 is CASSIWQGLATNEKLFF. The CDR3 nucleotides are TGTGCCAGCAGCATATGGCAGGGTCTTGCTACTAATGAAAAACTGTTTTTT.